The present T cell receptor beta chain was sequenced within a study of regulatory T cells in long-lasting Graves disease. For TCR beta, libraries came from iRepertoire HTBI primers and Arm-PCR of CDR3 regions. TCRdb fed the multiplex PCR reads into MiXCR, producing one record per CDR3 protein. The data show 500,000 to 700,000 distinct CDR3 sequences, approximately 15% seen once. Time point of the sample: newly diagnosed GD, antithyroid drugs for less than 3 months. The TCR library was made from RNA that had been extracted from PBMCs in TRIzol. Patients came from an endocrinology department in Xi'an, China. From germline, CDR1 is DFQATT and CDR2 SNEGSKA (reference sequence). The CDR3 length is 16 residues. V lost 0 bases, J lost 5 bases, and 16 bases lay in between. This sample was shared with a second study, whose subject was T cells in Graves' hyperthyroidism and ophthalmopathy. That report adds: Diagnoses were made from clinical symptoms, serum measures (thyroxine and TRAb), thyroid ultrasound and orbital computed tomography.

The sample consisted of peripheral blood mononuclear cells (PBMCs), taken at new diagnosis, from a patient treated with antithyroid drugs. The chain uses TRBV20-1 and TRBJ1-4; D is ambiguous. The sequence derives from a woman in her thirties with Graves disease. CDR3 region: CSARDPFFGSNEKLFF. CDR3 nucleotides: TGCAGTGCTAGAGATCCTTTTTTTGGGTCGAATGAAAAACTGTTTTTT.